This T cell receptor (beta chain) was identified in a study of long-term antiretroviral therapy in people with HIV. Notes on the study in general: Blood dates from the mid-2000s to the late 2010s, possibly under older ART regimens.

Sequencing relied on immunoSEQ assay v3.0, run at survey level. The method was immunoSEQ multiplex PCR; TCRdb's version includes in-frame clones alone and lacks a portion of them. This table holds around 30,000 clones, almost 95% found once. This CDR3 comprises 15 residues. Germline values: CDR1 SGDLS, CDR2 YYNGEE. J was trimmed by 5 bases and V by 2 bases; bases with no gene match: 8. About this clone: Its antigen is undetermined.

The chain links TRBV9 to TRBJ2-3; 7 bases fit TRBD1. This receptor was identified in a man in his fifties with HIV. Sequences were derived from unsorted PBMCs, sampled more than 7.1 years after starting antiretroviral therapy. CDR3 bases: TGTGCCAGCAGCGTGCTAGGGGGCGCACAAGATACGCAGTATTTT. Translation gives CASSVLGGAQDTQYF.